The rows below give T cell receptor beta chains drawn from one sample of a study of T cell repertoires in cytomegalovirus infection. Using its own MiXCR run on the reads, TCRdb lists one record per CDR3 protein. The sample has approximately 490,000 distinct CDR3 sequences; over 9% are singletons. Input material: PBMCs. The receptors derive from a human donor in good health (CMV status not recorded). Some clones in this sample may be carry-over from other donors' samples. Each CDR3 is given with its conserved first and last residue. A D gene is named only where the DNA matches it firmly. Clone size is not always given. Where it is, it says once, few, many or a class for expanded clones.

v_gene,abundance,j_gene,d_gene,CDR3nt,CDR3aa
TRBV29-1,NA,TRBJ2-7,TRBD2,TGCAGCGTTGGTGGACTAGCGGGAGTGTACGAGCAGTACTTC,CSVGGLAGVYEQYF
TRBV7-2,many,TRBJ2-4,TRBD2,TGTGCCAGCAGCTCCCCGGTGGCGGGGGGGCCCAAAAACATTCAGTACTTC,CASSSPVAGGPKNIQYF
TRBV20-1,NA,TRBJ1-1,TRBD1,TGCAGTGCCCGCCCTAGACAGGGGGCGCGAGATGAAGCTTTCTTT,CSARPRQGARDEAFF
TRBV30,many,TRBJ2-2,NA,TGTGCCTGGTGGACAAGTTTCGGGGAGCTGTTTTTT,CAWWTSFGELFF
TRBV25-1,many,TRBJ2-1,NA,TGTGCCAGCAGTGAATCCTTTCTAGCAGGCTCCTACAATGAGCAGTTCTTC,CASSESFLAGSYNEQFF
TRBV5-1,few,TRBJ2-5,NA,TGCGCCAGCAGCCAAAGCGGGACAGTCCAAGAGACCCAGTACTTC,CASSQSGTVQETQYF
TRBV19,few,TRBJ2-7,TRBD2,TGTGCCAGTGGGGGGACTAGCGGAGACGAGCAGTACTTC,CASGGTSGDEQYF
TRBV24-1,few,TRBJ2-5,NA,TGTGCCACCAGTGATTTGCGGGACCGGAGGGAGACCCAGTACTTC,CATSDLRDRRETQYF
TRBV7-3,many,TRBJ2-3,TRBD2,TGTGCCACCGCGACTAGCGGGAGGACAGATACGCAGTATTTT,CATATSGRTDTQYF
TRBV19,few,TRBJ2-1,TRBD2,TGTGCCAGTAGTATAGTTCCGGGAGGGCCGAGCAATGAGCAGTTCTTC,CASSIVPGGPSNEQFF
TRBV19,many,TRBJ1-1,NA,TGTGCCAGTAGCTACAGGGTGAGAACTGAAGCTTTCTTT,CASSYRVRTEAFF
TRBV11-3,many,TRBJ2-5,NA,TGTGCCAGCAGCTTAGTTAGTGGGGAGACCCAGTACTTC,CASSLVSGETQYF
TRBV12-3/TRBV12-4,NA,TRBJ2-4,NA,TGTGCCAGCACCCGGACGGGTCAAAACATTCAGTACTTC,CASTRTGQNIQYF
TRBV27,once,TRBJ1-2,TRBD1,TGTGCCAGCAGTTTTGCGGGACAGGGGAACTATGGCTACACCTTC,CASSFAGQGNYGYTF
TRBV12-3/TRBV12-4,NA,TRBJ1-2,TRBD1,TGTGCCAGCAGTGGGACAGGGTATCCGCGGGGCTACACCTTC,CASSGTGYPRGYTF
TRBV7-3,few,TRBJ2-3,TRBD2,TGTGCCAGCAGCTCATTCGGGACTAGCGGGACCGGTAGAACAGATACGCAGTATTTT,CASSSFGTSGTGRTDTQYF
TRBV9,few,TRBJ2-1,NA,TGTGCCACCTCGTCGGAAAACAATGAGCAGTTCTTC,CATSSENNEQFF
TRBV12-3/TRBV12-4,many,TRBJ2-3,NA,TGTGCCAGCAGAAGGAAGGGAACAGATACGCAGTATTTT,CASRRKGTDTQYF
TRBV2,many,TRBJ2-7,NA,TGTGCCAGCGGTGGGCAGGGGGGCTACGAGCAGTACTTC,CASGGQGGYEQYF
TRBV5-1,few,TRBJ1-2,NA,TGCGCCAGCAGAAATCCCGGCAGGGTTGATGGCTACACCTTC,CASRNPGRVDGYTF
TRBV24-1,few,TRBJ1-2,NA,TGTGCCACCAGTGATGGAGCAGGGCGAGAATATGGCTACACCTTC,CATSDGAGREYGYTF
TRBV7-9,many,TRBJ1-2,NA,TGTGCCAGCAGCTTAGCCCTGCGGAGGGGGAACTATGGCTACACCTTC,CASSLALRRGNYGYTF
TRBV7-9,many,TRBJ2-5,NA,TGTGCCAGCAGCTTGCTCCGGCAGACCCAGTACTTC,CASSLLRQTQYF
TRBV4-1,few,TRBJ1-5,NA,TGCGCCAGCAGCCAATGGGGGCGAAATCAGCCCCAGCATTTT,CASSQWGRNQPQHF
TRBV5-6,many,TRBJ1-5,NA,TGTGCCAGCAGCGCACAGGGTGGTCAGCCCCAGCATTTT,CASSAQGGQPQHF
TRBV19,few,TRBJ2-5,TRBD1,TGTGCCAGTAGTATCCGGGACAGGTCAGAGACCCAGTACTTC,CASSIRDRSETQYF